This T cell receptor (beta chain) derives from a study of Ad26.COV2.S vaccination and SARS-CoV-2 variants. Study as a whole: Intramuscular Ad26.COV2.S doses were given once or twice, 56 days apart.

Trimming pared 0 bases from V and 5 bases from J, leaving 7 bases between. This CDR3 has 13 residues. Germline V gene lookup returns CDR1 LGHNA and CDR2 YNFKEQ. This clone was seen more than once but under ten times. The treatment was: about 20 received Ad26.COV2.S at low or high dose, single or two shots; several received placebo; per-sample allocation not given. Day 63 following the first vaccine or placebo injection was when the samples were taken. Cohort 1b enrolled adults aged 18-55 years in Boston. Measured with immunoSEQ multiplex PCR; TCRdb has only the in-frame clones, and not every one. In the table there are some 340,000 clones, 70% to 90% of which are singletons.

The receptor's source is a person between 18 and 59 years old who received the Ad26.COV2.S COVID-19 vaccine or a placebo. The chain links TRBV4-2 to TRBJ2-5; D ambiguous. The sample consisted of peripheral blood, taken in a trial of Ad26.COV2.S vaccine versus placebo. The CDR3 loop reads CASSQDDEETQYF. DNA of the CDR3: TGTGCCAGCAGCCAAGACGACGAGGAGACCCAGTACTTC.